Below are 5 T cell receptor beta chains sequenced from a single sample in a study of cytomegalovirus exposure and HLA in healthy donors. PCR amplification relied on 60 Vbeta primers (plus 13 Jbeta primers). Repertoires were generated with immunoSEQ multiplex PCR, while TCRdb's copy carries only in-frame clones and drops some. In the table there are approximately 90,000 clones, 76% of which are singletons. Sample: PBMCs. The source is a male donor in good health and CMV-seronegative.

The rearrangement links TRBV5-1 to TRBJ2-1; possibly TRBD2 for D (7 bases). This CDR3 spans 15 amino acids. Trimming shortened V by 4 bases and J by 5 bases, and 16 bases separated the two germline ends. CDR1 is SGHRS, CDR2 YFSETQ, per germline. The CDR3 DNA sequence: TGCGCCAGCAGCGGGAGGGGCAGGGGAGACAATGAGCAGTTCTTC. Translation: CASSGRGRGDNEQFF.

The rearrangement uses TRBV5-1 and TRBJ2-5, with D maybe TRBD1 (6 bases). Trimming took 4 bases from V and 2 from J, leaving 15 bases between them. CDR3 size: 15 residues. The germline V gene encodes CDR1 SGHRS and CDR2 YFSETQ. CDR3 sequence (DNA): TGCGCCAGCAGCCTCCTCGGACAGAAACAAGAGACCCAGTACTTC. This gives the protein CASSLLGQKQETQYF. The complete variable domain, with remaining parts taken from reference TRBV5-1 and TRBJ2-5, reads KAGVTQTPRYLIKTRGQQVTLSCSPISGHRSVSWYQQTPGQGLQFLFEYFSETQRNKGNFPGRFSGRQFSNSRSEMNVSTLELGDSALYLCASSLLGQKQETQYFGPGTRLLVL.

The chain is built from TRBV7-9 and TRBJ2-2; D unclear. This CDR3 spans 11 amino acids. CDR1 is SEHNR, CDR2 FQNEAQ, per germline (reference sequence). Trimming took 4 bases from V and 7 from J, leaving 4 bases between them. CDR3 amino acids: CASSYSGELFF. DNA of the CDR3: TGTGCCAGCAGCTATAGCGGGGAGCTGTTTTTT.

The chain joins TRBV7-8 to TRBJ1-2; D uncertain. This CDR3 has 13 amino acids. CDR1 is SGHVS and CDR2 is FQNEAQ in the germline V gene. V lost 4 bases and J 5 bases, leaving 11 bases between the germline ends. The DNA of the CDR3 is TGTGCCAGCAGCTCAGAGGGAGTTTATGGCTACACCTTC. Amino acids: CASSSEGVYGYTF.

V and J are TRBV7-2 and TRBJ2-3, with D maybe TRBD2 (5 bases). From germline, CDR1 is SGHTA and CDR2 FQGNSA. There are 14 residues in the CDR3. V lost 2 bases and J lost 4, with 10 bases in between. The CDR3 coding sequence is TGTGCCAGCAGCTTAACTAGAGACGCAGATACGCAGTATTTT. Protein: CASSLTRDADTQYF.